Described below is a single T cell receptor beta chain sequence and its context. The clone's antigen remains unknown. There are no base qualities to consult, and no much larger clone falls within one base. This record belongs to a study of blood T cell repertoires in COVID-19 (dated by TCRdb to the early 2020s). Turning to the overall study: Collaborator samples came from the United States, Italy and Spain and covered acute and convalescent phases of COVID-19. The repertoires were released in a freely available public database intended as a resource for research on the immune response to SARS-CoV-2. The material from the prospective study consisted of cDNA or gDNA derived from T cells, B-cell-depleted T cells, or PBMCs. Deeply sampled blood TCRbeta repertoires from subjects exposed to, actively infected with, or recovered from COVID-19 were included in the dataset. Sample metadata almost always included a de-identified subject ID, COVID-19 status, age in years and sex. Samples were obtained from the ongoing ImmuneRACE study (first 160 participants) and from roughly 1,300 subjects provided by 6 global collaborators. Where available, HLA class I and class II types were taken from metadata supplied by the sample provider and were not determined by assay-based typing.

TCRbeta CDR3 regions were amplified from genomic DNA by means of the immunoSEQ Assay, a bias-controlled multiplex PCR. On the study's bioinformatics: The number of nucleated cells in each sample was estimated from the amplification of reference gene primers within the assay. To quantify the absolute abundance of each unique TCRbeta CDR3 rearrangement, sequence reads were collapsed and filtered. For each sample, productive Simpson clonality was calculated by taking the square root of Simpson's diversity index across productive rearrangements. TCRdb took over this immuneACCESS table, retaining in-frame rearrangements with V and J assigned. Such tables are incomplete; in checked studies, under half of the missing clones stem from an unresolved V gene, and the remainder is unexplained. V and J calls and clone size are given by that table; D and trimming were obtained from the DNA. The sample includes some 130,000 clones, with roughly two thirds observed a single time. Less than 2.5% of the sample goes to the ten largest clones.

The CDR3 runs 13 residues from the cysteine to the phenylalanine. The CDR3 DNA has 39 bases and is translated from base 1. The germline V gene provides CDR1 LGHNT and CDR2 FRNRAP. V is clipped by 1 base and J by 1 base, and the sequence between their germline boundaries is 5 bases long. Whole blood was collected in K2EDTA tubes by collaborating institutions according to the institutions' own protocols. Collaborator samples were shipped for TCRbeta analysis as frozen whole blood, isolated PBMCs, or DNA extracted from either sample type. Overall results and qualifications from the work: Clinical and demographic metadata were provided uncurated, with the amount varying by source and participant.

The receptor was isolated from a woman in her seventies with acute or convalescent COVID-19. The source material was peripheral blood. This sequence uses TRBV12-5 and TRBJ2-7, with no D gene named confidently. The CDR3 protein: CASGLAVSYEQYF. The DNA is as follows: TGTGCTAGTGGTTTGGCCGTATCCTACGAGCAGTACTTC. When the CDR3 is completed using the reference TRBV12-5 and TRBJ2-7 genes on either side, the full variable domain is DARVTQTPRHKVTEMGQEVTMRCQPILGHNTVFWYRQTMMQGLELLAYFRNRAPLDDSGMPKDRFSAEMPDATLATLKIQPSEPRDSAVYFCASGLAVSYEQYFGPGTRLTVT.